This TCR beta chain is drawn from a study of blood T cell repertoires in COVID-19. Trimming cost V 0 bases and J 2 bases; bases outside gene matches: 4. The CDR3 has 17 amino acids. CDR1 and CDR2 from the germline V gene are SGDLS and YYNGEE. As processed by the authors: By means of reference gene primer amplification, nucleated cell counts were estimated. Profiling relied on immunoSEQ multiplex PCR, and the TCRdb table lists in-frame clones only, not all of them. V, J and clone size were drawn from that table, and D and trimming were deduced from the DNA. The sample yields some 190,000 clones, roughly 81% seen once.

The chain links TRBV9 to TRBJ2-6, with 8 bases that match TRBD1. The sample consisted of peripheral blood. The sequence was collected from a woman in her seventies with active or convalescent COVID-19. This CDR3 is CASSVDPGGAGANVLTF. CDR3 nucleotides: TGTGCCAGCAGCGTAGACCCAGGGGGCGCTGGGGCCAACGTCCTGACTTTC.